This T cell receptor beta chain stems from a study of CD8 T cells in ankylosing spondylitis. From the 5' RACE reads, TCRdb called clonotypes with MiXCR, one entry per CDR3 protein. This table has about 540,000 distinct CDR3 sequences, about 13% appearing once. In this sample, this clonotype turned up a few times. Its antigen is still unknown. Germline values: CDR1 DFQATT, CDR2 SNEGSKA (reference sequence). The CDR3 totals 14 residues. The J segment lost 7 bases and the V segment lost 7 bases, leaving 7 bases of the junction unmatched. Study-level findings and limits: CD8+ disease-linked clones were present at relatively low frequencies in blood. Blood from ankylosing spondylitis patients appeared to carry a characteristic roughly 8-variant TCR beta motif.

The rearrangement uses TRBV20-1 and TRBJ2-1; TRBD2 matches at 13 bases. This receptor was taken from a male donor with ankylosing spondylitis. The sequenced material came from blood, either unsorted or a sorted T cell fraction (not recorded which). CDR3 nucleotides: TGCAGTGTTACTAGCGGGAGGGCGGTAAATGAGCAGTTCTTC. Protein sequence: CSVTSGRAVNEQFF.